This TCR beta chain was profiled in a study of T cell responses to AZD1222 COVID-19 vaccine. Deletions cut 6 bases from V and 11 bases from J, with 20 bases between. CDR3 length: 14 residues. The germline gives CDR1 SNHLY, CDR2 FYNNEI. The repertoire was sequenced with immunoSEQ multiplex PCR; TCRdb's copy has only in-frame clones and lacks some. The sample includes approximately 99,000 clones, 89% of them seen just once. The TCR was taken from an adult in good health. This sequence joins TRBV2 and TRBJ1-3; possibly TRBD1 for D (6 bases). The sequencing used peripheral blood, collected on day 0 of MenACWY control vaccination. CDR3 DNA sequence: TGTGCCAGCAGGCCCCCTTCAACAGGGCGGGCCATATATTTT. It specifies CASRPPSTGRAIYF.